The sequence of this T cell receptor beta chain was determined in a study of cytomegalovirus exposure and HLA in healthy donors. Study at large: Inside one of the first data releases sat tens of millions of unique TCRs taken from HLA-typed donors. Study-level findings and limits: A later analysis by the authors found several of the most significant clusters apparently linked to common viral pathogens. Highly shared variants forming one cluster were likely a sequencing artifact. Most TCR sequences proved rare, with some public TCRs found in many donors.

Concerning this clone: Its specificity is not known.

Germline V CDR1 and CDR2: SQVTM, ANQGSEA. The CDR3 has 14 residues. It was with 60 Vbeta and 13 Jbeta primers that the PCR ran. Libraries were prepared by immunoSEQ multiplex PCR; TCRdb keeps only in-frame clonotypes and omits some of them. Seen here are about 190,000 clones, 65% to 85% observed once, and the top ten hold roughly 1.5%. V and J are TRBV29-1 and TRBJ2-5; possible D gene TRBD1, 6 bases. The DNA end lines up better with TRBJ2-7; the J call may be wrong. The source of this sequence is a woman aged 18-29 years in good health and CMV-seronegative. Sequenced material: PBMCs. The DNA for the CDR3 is TGCAGCGTTGTTAGCCAGGGGATGGGTTACGAGCAGTACTTC. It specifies CSVVSQGMGYEQYF.